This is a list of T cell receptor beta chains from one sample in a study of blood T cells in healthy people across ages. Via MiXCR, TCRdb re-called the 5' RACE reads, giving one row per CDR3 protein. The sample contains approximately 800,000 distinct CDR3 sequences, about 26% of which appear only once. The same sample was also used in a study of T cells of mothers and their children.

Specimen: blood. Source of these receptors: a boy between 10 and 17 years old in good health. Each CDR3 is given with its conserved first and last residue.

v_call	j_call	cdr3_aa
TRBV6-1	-	CASSEGGREQYF
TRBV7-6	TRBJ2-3	CASSLVLGSADTQYF
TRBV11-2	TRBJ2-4	CASSLDGWSGLVAKNIQYF
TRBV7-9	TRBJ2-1	CASSPSRGSGGESNEQFF
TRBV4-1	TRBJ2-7	CASSQDLAGGSYEQYF
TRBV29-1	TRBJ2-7	CSVEDGVDEQYF
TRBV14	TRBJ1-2	CASSPRDRSYGYTF
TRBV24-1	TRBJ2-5	CATSDLWGETQYF
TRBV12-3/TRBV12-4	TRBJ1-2	CASTPGGGGYTF
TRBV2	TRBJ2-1	CASRQGGNEQFF
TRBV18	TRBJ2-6	CASSPLTSGGAVGANVLTF
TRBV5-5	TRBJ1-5	CASSGAGYGSNQPQHF
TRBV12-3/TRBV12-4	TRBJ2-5	CASSLAIRLAGAPRETQYF
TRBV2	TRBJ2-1	CASILRLAGDNEQFF
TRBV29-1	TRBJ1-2	CSVGSGGYTF
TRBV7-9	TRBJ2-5	CASGLGGGRETQYF
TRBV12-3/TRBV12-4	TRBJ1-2	CASTRAGSNYGYTF
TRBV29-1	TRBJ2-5	CSVESAGGGETQYF
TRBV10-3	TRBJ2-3	CAIRRDPSTDTQYF
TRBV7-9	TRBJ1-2	CASSLGDMANYGYTF
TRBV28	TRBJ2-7	CASSSWRGSYEQYF
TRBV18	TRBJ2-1	CASSPSGTDNEQFF
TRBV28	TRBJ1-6	CASRASNSPLHF
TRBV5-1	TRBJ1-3	CASSPGQGAKWTIYF
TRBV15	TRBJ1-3	CATSKGRDWSGNTIYF
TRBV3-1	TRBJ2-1	CASSQTYPRNEQFF
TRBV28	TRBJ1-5	CASRSNQPQHF
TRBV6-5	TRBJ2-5	CASRWTVSETQYF
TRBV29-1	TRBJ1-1	CSVEDPGLSTEAFF
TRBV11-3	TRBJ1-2	CASSIDRAGGYTF
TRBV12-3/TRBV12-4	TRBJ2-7	CASSAEYRGISYEQYF
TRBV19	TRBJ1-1	CASSIMDTEAFF
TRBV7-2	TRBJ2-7	CASSLYVSGGVDNEQVF
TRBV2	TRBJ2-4	CASSSGTGLAKNIQYF
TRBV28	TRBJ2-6	CASRSQQAGANVLTF
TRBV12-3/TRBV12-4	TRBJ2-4	CASRDTSGEDIQYF
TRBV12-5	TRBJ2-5	CALQRYQETQYF